What follows is one T cell receptor beta chain and its context. This CDR3 spans 15 amino acids. Germline V gives CDR1 MNHEY, CDR2 SMNVEV (reference sequence). Trimming removed 2 bases from V and 0 bases from J, with 8 bases in between. This record belongs to a study of cytomegalovirus exposure and HLA in healthy donors. This PCR relied on a set of 60 Vbeta primers and 13 Jbeta primers. The protocol was immunoSEQ multiplex PCR, while the TCRdb copy is restricted to in-frame clones and leaves out a portion. The data hold some 45,000 clones, with about 78% observed a single time. Material: PBMCs. This sequence originates from a woman between 25 and 40 years old in good health and CMV-seronegative. The rearrangement links TRBV27 to TRBJ1-3; possibly TRBD1 for D (5 bases). CDR3 nucleotides: TGTGCCAGCAGTTTAGACAGCAGCTCTGGAAACACCATATATTTT. Amino acids: CASSLDSSSGNTIYF.